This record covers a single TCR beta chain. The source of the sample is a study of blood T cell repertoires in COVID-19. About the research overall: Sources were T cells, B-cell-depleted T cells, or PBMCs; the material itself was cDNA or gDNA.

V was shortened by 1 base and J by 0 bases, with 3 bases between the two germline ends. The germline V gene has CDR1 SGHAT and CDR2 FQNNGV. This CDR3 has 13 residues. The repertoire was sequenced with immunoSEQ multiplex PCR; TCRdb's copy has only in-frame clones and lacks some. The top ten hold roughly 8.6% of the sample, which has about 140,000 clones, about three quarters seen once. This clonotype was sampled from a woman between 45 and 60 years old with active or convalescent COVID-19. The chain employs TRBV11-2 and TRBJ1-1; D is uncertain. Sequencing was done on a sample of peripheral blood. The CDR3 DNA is TGTGCCAGCAGCTTAGCTATGAACACTGAAGCTTTCTTT. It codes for CASSLAMNTEAFF.